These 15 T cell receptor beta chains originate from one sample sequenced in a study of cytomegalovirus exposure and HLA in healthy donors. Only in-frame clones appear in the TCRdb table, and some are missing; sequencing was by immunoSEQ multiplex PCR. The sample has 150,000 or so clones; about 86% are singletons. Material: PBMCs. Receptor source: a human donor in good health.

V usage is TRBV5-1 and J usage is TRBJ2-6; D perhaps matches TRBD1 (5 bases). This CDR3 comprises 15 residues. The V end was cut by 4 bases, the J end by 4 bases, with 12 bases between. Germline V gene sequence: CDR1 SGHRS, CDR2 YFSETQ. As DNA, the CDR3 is TGCGCCAGCAGCGGGCAGGGCACCGGGGCCAACGTCCTGACTTTC. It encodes CASSGQGTGANVLTF.

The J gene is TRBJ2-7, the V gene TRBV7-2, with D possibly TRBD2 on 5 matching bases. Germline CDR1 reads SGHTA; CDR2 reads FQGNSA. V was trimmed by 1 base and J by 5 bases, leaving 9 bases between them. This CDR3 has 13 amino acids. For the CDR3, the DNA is TGTGCCAGCAGCTTAGAGAGGGAGCACGAGCAGTACTTC. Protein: CASSLEREHEQYF.

CDR3 in amino acids: CASSVATSGTSTDTQYF. The CDR3 DNA reads TGTGCCAGCAGCGTAGCTACGAGCGGGACTAGCACAGATACGCAGTATTTT. J is TRBJ2-3 and V is TRBV9, with 7 positions matching TRBD2. Unmatched junction bases numbered 7, after V lost 0 bases and J lost 0 bases. The germline V gene has CDR1 SGDLS and CDR2 YYNGEE. The CDR3 has 17 residues.

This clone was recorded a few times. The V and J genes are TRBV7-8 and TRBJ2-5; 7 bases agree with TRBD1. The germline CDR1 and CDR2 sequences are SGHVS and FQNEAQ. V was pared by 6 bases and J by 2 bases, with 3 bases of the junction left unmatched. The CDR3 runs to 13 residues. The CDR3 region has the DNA TGTGCCAGCAGGGGACAGAGACAAGAGACCCAGTACTTC. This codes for CASRGQRQETQYF.

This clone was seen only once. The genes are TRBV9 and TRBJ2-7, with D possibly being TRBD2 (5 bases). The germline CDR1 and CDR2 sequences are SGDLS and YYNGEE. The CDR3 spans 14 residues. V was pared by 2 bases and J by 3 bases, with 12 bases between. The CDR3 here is CASSVDSRFYEQYF. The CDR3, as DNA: TGTGCCAGCAGCGTGGACTCCCGATTCTACGAGCAGTACTTC.

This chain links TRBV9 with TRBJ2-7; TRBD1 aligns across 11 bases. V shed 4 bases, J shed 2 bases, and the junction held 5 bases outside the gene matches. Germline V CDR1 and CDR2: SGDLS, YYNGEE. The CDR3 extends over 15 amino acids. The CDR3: CASSPGQGETYEQYF. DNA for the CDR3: TGTGCCAGCAGCCCGGGACAGGGGGAGACCTACGAGCAGTACTTC.

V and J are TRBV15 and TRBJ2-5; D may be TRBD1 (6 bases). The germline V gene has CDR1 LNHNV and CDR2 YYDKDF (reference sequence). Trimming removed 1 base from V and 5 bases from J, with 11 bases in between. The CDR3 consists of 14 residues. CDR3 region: CATSRARGIETQYF. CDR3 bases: TGTGCCACCAGCAGAGCGAGGGGGATCGAGACCCAGTACTTC.

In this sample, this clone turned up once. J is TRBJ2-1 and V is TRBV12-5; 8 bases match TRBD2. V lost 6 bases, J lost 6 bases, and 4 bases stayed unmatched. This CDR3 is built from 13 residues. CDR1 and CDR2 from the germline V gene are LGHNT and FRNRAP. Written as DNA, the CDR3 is TGTGCTAGTGGGACCGGGACTAGCAATGAGCAGTTCTTC. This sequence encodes CASGTGTSNEQFF.

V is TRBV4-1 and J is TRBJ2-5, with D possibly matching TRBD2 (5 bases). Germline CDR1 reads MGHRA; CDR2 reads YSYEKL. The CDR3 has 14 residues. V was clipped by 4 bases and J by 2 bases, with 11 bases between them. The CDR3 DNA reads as TGCGCCAGCAGCCCCGCAAGACTACAAGAGACCCAGTACTTC. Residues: CASSPARLQETQYF.

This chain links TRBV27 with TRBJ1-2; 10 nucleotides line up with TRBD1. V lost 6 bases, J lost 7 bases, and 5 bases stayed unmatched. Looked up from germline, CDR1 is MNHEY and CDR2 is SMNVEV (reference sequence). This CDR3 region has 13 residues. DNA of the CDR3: TGTGCCAGCAGGACCGGGACAGGGGTTGGCTACACCTTC. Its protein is CASRTGTGVGYTF.

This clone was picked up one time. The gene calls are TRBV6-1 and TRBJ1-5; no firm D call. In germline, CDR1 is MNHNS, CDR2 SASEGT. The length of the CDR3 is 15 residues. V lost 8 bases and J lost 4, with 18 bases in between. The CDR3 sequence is CASEPGEAPNQPQHF. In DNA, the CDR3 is TGTGCCAGCGAACCTGGGGAGGCCCCTAATCAGCCCCAGCATTTT.

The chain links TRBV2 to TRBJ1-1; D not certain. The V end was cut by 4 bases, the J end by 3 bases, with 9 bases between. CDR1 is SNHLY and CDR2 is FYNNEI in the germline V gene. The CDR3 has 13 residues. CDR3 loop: CASSVLQDTEAFF. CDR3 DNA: TGTGCCAGCAGTGTGTTGCAGGACACTGAAGCTTTCTTT.

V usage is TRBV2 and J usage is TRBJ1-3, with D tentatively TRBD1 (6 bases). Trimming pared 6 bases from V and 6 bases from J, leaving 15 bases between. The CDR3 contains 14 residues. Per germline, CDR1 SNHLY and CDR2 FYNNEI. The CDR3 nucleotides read TGTGCCAGCAGACTAAGAGGACAGCTAAACACCATATATTTT. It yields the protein CASRLRGQLNTIYF.

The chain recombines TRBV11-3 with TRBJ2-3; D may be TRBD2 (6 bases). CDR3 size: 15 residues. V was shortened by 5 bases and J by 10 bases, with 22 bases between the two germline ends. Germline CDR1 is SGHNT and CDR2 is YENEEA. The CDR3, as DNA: TGTGCCAGCAGCCCGAGTGAGGAGGGGCCGGGGGCGCAGTATTTT. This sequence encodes CASSPSEEGPGAQYF.

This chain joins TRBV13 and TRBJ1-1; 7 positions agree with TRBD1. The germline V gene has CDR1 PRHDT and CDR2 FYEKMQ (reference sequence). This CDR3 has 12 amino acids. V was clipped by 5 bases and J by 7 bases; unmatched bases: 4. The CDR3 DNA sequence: TGTGCCAGCAGCCCGAGGGACAGTGAAGCTTTCTTT. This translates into CASSPRDSEAFF. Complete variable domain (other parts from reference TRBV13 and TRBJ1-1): AAGVIQSPRHLIKEKRETATLKCYPIPRHDTVYWYQQGPGQDPQFLISFYEKMQSDKGSIPDRFSAQQFSDYHSELNMSSLELGDSALYFCASSPRDSEAFFGQGTRLTVV.